The source of this T cell receptor (beta chain) is a study of OX40 agonist ivuxolimab in advanced cancers. Trimming pared 3 bases from V and 5 bases from J, leaving 16 bases between. Germline CDR1 and CDR2: KGHSH and LQKENI. There are 15 residues in the CDR3. By share, this clone ranks as medium-sized. Method: immunoSEQ multiplex PCR; TCRdb's copy keeps in-frame clones and lacks some. The table lists approximately 68,000 clones, roughly 80% of them singletons. V and J are TRBV18 and TRBJ2-5, with D maybe TRBD1 (5 bases). The sequences come from CD4+ or CD8+ T cells sorted from blood, collected in a trial of the OX40 agonist ivuxolimab. The source is an adult with an advanced solid tumor such as melanoma, head and neck, liver or kidney cancer. The CDR3 protein is CASSPGSSHRETQYF. Written as DNA, the CDR3 is TGTGCCAGCTCACCCGGGTCTTCACACAGGGAGACCCAGTACTTC.